Presented here are 12 T cell receptor beta chains from one specimen sequenced in a study of T cell changes during pregnancy in multiple sclerosis. Generated by immunoSEQ multiplex PCR, the TCRdb table keeps only in-frame clones and is missing some. The sample lists almost 20,000 clones, roughly 89% occurring once. The specimen was CD8+ T cells from peripheral blood mononuclear cells, collected in the third trimester of pregnancy. Receptors originate from a female donor in good health, enrolled as a control in a pregnancy study.

The V and J genes are TRBV15 and TRBJ2-5, with D perhaps TRBD1 (6 bases). Trimming took 3 bases from V and 3 from J, leaving 8 bases between them. The CDR3 loop spans 13 amino acids. Germline loops: CDR1 LNHNV, CDR2 YYDKDF (reference sequence). CDR3 sequence: CATSSRTEETQYF. DNA for the CDR3: TGTGCCACCAGCAGCCGGACAGAAGAGACCCAGTACTTC.

The genes are TRBV27 and TRBJ2-1; TRBD2 aligns across 7 bases. This CDR3 is 14 amino acids long. Germline V CDR1 and CDR2: MNHEY, SMNVEV (reference sequence). V was pared by 4 bases and J by 3 bases, with 3 bases of the junction left unmatched. CDR3 DNA sequence: TGTGCCAGCAGTTCGGGGGGAGGCTACAATGAGCAGTTCTTC. Its translation is CASSSGGGYNEQFF.

The chain combines TRBV25-1 with TRBJ1-1; D not certain. Between the trimmed V and J ends, which lost 6 bases and 5 bases, there was a span of 13 bases. The CDR3 is 13 amino acids. Germline CDR1 MGHDK, CDR2 SYGVNS. This chain's CDR3 is CASSDAAGTEAFF. CDR3 nucleotides: TGTGCCAGCAGCGACGCAGCGGGAACTGAAGCTTTCTTT.

The chain uses TRBV29-1 and TRBJ1-2; maybe TRBD1 (5 bases). This CDR3 region has 13 residues. V was pared by 4 bases and J by 5 bases, with 14 bases between. The germline gives CDR1 SQVTM, CDR2 ANQGSEA. This chain's CDR3 is CSVVLGGGYGYTF. Written as DNA, the CDR3 is TGCAGCGTTGTACTGGGGGGAGGGTATGGCTACACCTTC.

CDR3: CASSLENSYNSPLHF. CDR3 coding DNA: TGTGCCAGCAGCTTAGAAAACAGTTATAATTCACCCCTCCACTTT. The J gene is TRBJ1-6, the V gene TRBV11-2; D gene unclear. The CDR3 has 15 residues. The V end was cut by 0 bases, the J end by 4 bases, with 7 bases between. Germline V lookup: CDR1 SGHAT, CDR2 FQNNGV.

This sequence joins TRBV6-1 and TRBJ1-3; D is perhaps TRBD1 (5 bases). Germline V CDR1 and CDR2: MNHNS, SASEGT. V lost 3 bases, J lost 9 bases, and 9 bases lay in between. The CDR3 covers 12 residues. This CDR3 is CASSDRGSTIYF. DNA for the CDR3: TGTGCCAGCAGTGATCGGGGGTCCACCATATATTTT.

CDR3 residues: CASSPTTGTYEAFF. The CDR3 nucleotides are TGTGCCAGCAGCCCAACCACAGGGACATATGAAGCTTTCTTT. V gene TRBV7-9 combines with J gene TRBJ1-1; a weak D match, TRBD1 (6 bases). CDR1 is SEHNR and CDR2 is FQNEAQ in the germline V gene (reference sequence). This CDR3 contains 14 residues. The V end lost 5 bases, the J end lost 7 bases, and 17 bases lay between the germline ends.

This clone was recorded a few times. The gene calls are TRBV6-5 and TRBJ2-1, with 7 bases aligning to TRBD2. Per germline, CDR1 MNHEY and CDR2 SVGAGI. V gave up 8 bases and J gave up 8 bases; unmatched junction bases: 9. This CDR3 is 13 amino acids long. The CDR3 nucleotides read TGTGCCAGCCTAGACGGGGGGAGCGATGAGCAGTTCTTC. Its protein is CASLDGGSDEQFF.

In this sample, this clone turned up a few times. The chain employs TRBV30 and TRBJ2-7; no clear D. There are 11 residues in the CDR3. V was cut by 4 bases and J by 7 bases, with 11 bases left in between. Germline CDR1 and CDR2: GTSNPN and SVGIG (reference sequence). The CDR3 loop reads CAWTTGGEQYF. For the CDR3, the DNA is TGTGCCTGGACCACGGGTGGAGAGCAGTACTTC.

CDR3 in amino acids: CASSLVAGSKNIQYF. Here the CDR3 DNA reads TGTGCCAGCAGCTTGGTAGCGGGGTCTAAAAACATTCAGTACTTC. This sequence joins TRBV7-8 and TRBJ2-4; 8 bases map to TRBD2. This CDR3 has 15 amino acids. V was pared by 3 bases and J by 4 bases, with 5 bases of the junction left unmatched. In germline, CDR1 is SGHVS, CDR2 FQNEAQ.

This clone was recorded a few times. This chain connects TRBV27 to TRBJ1-1; a possible D gene is TRBD1 (6 bases). Germline lookup yields CDR1 MNHEY and CDR2 SMNVEV (reference sequence). Trimming cost V 5 bases and J 3 bases, with 34 bases left between them. The CDR3 length is 21 residues. The DNA of the CDR3 is TGTGCCAGCAGTCCGCTACCCCATTTATTCTCTTCGGGAGGGGGTTACACTGAAGCTTTCTTT. It is translated as CASSPLPHLFSSGGGYTEAFF.

This chain connects TRBV7-3 to TRBJ2-7, with TRBD2 matching over 8 bases. V shed 5 bases and J 6 bases; nucleotides not matched to a gene: 9. Germline-derived CDR1 and CDR2 are SGHTA and FQGTGA. CDR3 length: 14 amino acids. The CDR3 loop reads CASSNGGGTSEQYF. The CDR3 DNA follows: TGTGCCAGCAGCAATGGGGGCGGGACTAGCGAGCAGTACTTC.